This T cell receptor beta chain was recovered during a study of control samples from healthy donors and cancer patients. The table came from immunoSEQ multiplex PCR; TCRdb's copy has only in-frame clones and leaves some out. This table holds 100,000 to 150,000 clones, roughly 90% found once. Per germline, CDR1 SGHVS and CDR2 FNYEAQ. The CDR3 is 15 residues long. Trimming cost V 1 base and J 7 bases; bases outside gene matches: 4. Sequencing was carried out using PBMCs. The chain employs TRBV7-6 and TRBJ1-4; the match to TRBD1 covers 9 bases. The sequence came from a man between 50 and 59 years old with head and neck cancer. The DNA of the CDR3 is TGTGCCAGCAGCTTAGACAGGGGGCGCCTTGAAAAACTGTTTTTT. It translates to CASSLDRGRLEKLFF.